One sample yielded the 29 T cell receptor beta chains listed below, sequenced in a study of cytomegalovirus exposure and HLA in healthy donors. 60 Vbeta and 13 Jbeta primers were used in PCR. Libraries were prepared by immunoSEQ multiplex PCR; TCRdb keeps only in-frame clonotypes and omits some of them. The sample records more than 140,000 clones, about 80% being singletons. Sequenced: PBMCs. Receptors originate from a man aged 30-40 years in good health and CMV-seropositive.

V and J are TRBV7-8 and TRBJ2-7; 16 nucleotides line up with TRBD2. Germline trimming cut 2 bases from V and 4 bases from J; bases unmatched to any gene: 8. CDR1 is SGHVS and CDR2 is FQNEAQ in the germline V gene. The length of the CDR3 is 18 residues. CDR3 bases: TGTGCCAGCAGCTTACCTGCCCTGGGACTAGCGGGAGGGTACGAGCAGTACTTC. It codes for CASSLPALGLAGGYEQYF. Full variable domain (rest looked up from reference TRBV7-8 and TRBJ2-7): GAGVSQSPRYKVAKRGQDVALRCDPISGHVSLFWYQQALGQGPEFLTYFQNEAQLDKSGLPSDRFFAERPEGSVSTLKIQRTQQEDSAVYLCASSLPALGLAGGYEQYFGPGTRLTVT.

The rearrangement links TRBV6-1 to TRBJ1-5; D perhaps matches TRBD1 (6 bases). Germline loops: CDR1 MNHNS, CDR2 SASEGT. This CDR3 spans 13 amino acids. The ends were cut back, 4 bases at V and 6 bases at J, with 10 bases in the middle. CDR3 sequence (DNA): TGTGCCAGCAGTGTAAACAGGGTTCAGCCCCAGCATTTT. Its translation: CASSVNRVQPQHF.

As to this clone: One end of the junction is discordant with germline, which a read error may explain. This chain links TRBV7-9 with TRBJ2-7, with a possible D match to TRBD1 (5 bases). From germline, CDR1 is SEHNR and CDR2 FQNEAQ (reference sequence). The CDR3 is 15 amino acids. The CDR3 nucleotides are TGTTCCAGCAGCTACTCAGGGTCCCTCTCCTACGAGCAGTACTTC. Translation gives CSSSYSGSLSYEQYF.

The chain has TRBV6-6 and TRBJ2-1; TRBD2 is a possible D gene (6 bases). The V gene's germline CDR1 is MNHNY and CDR2 SVGAGI (reference sequence). CDR3 size: 13 residues. The germline V and J ends were trimmed by 11 bases and 7 bases, with 18 bases remaining between them. CDR3 loop: CAAGGERTNEQFF. CDR3 DNA sequence: TGTGCCGCCGGGGGTGAAAGGACAAATGAGCAGTTCTTC.

This rearrangement joins TRBV13 to TRBJ2-7; 8 positions match TRBD1. The CDR3 is made up of 15 amino acids. With 5 bases clipped from V and 1 base from J, the junction kept 7 bases outside the gene matches. The V gene's germline CDR1 is PRHDT and CDR2 FYEKMQ (reference sequence). CDR3 coding DNA: TGTGCCAGCAGCGCATCTGGACAGGGTTCCTACGAGCAGTACTTC. Amino acid sequence: CASSASGQGSYEQYF.

This rearrangement joins TRBV19 to TRBJ2-3, with 11 bases fitting TRBD1. The CDR3 has 15 amino acids. J lost 4 bases, V lost 5 bases, and 5 bases had no gene match. Germline CDR1 is LNHDA and CDR2 is SQIVND (reference sequence). CDR3 sequence (DNA): TGTGCCAGTAGTCTCGGACAGGGGGCACCAGATACGCAGTATTTT. It yields the protein CASSLGQGAPDTQYF.

The chain employs TRBV7-7 and TRBJ1-2; 10 bases are shared with TRBD1. This CDR3 is built from 15 residues. J was trimmed by 2 bases and V by 8 bases; bases with no gene match: 8. Germline CDR1 reads SSHAT; CDR2 reads FNYEAQ (reference sequence). This CDR3 is CASLRRGQGNYGYTF. CDR3 DNA: TGTGCCAGCCTGCGTAGGGGACAGGGGAACTATGGCTACACCTTC.

The V call is TRBV28, the J call TRBJ1-2; a possible D gene is TRBD1 (6 bases). The CDR3 has 16 amino acids. V was trimmed by 2 bases and J by 0 bases, leaving 13 bases between them. The V gene's germline CDR1 is MDHEN and CDR2 SYDVKM. The CDR3 spells CASSLGTGLPNYGYTF. The CDR3 nucleotides read TGTGCCAGCAGTTTAGGAACAGGGCTCCCTAACTATGGCTACACCTTC.

V is TRBV4-1 and J is TRBJ2-2; TRBD2 aligns across 11 bases. V was pared by 3 bases and J by 0 bases, with 3 bases of the junction left unmatched. This CDR3 contains 17 residues. The germline gives CDR1 MGHRA, CDR2 YSYEKL. The CDR3 DNA reads TGCGCCAGCAGCCAGGTAGCGGGAGGGCCGAACACCGGGGAGCTGTTTTTT. Translated: CASSQVAGGPNTGELFF.

The chain employs TRBV7-2 and TRBJ2-5; 14 nucleotides agree with TRBD2. The germline CDR1 and CDR2 sequences are SGHTA and FQGNSA. CDR3 length: 17 amino acids. With V trimmed by 2 bases and J by 7 bases, 9 bases remained unmatched. The CDR3 bases are TGTGCCAGCAGCTTAAGGACTAGCGGGGGGCCAGTCCCGACCCAGTACTTC. Translated: CASSLRTSGGPVPTQYF.

The gene calls are TRBV28 and TRBJ1-5, with D possibly matching TRBD1 (6 bases). Per the germline V gene, CDR1 is MDHEN and CDR2 is SYDVKM. There are 15 residues in the CDR3. Trimming pared 6 bases from V and 4 bases from J, leaving 16 bases between. As DNA, the CDR3 is TGTGCCAGCAGACCGGGACAAAGGGGGAATCAGCCCCAGCATTTT. This codes for CASRPGQRGNQPQHF.

This clone has just one count. CDR3 sequence (DNA): TGTGCCAGCAGCTTAGTGGCTCGATCTGGAAACACCATATATTTT. It codes for CASSLVARSGNTIYF. The chain combines TRBV11-2 with TRBJ1-3; D uncertain. This CDR3 has 15 amino acids. Deletions cut 1 base from V and 1 base from J, with 8 bases between. Germline CDR1 and CDR2: SGHAT and FQNNGV.

Worth noting for this clone: The junction shows a germline mismatch at one end, possibly a read error. The V call is TRBV5-4, the J call TRBJ2-6; tentatively, D is TRBD1 (5 bases). This CDR3 is 17 amino acids long. Germline V gene data show CDR1 as SGHNT and CDR2 as YYREEE (reference sequence). The CDR3 reads CASSLEGPPSGANGLTF. The CDR3 coding sequence is TGTGCCAGCAGCTTGGAAGGACCTCCCTCTGGGGCCAACGGCCTGACTTTC.

The V gene is TRBV29-1, the J gene TRBJ2-1; D is possibly TRBD2 (6 bases). V gave up 6 bases and J gave up 4 bases, with 16 bases separating them. Germline-derived CDR1 and CDR2 are SQVTM and ANQGSEA. The CDR3 has 14 residues. This CDR3 is CSVGSRGNYNEQFF. The CDR3 nucleotides read TGCAGCGTGGGGTCGCGGGGAAATTACAATGAGCAGTTCTTC.

This chain connects TRBV5-4 to TRBJ1-2; possible D gene TRBD1, 5 bases. Trimming left V 1 base short and J 3 bases short, with 13 bases between. This CDR3 spans 15 amino acids. Germline V gene sequence: CDR1 SGHNT, CDR2 YYREEE (reference sequence). The CDR3 DNA follows: TGTGCCAGCAGCTTGTTCCCCCCCAGGGACTATGGCTACACCTTC. It is translated as CASSLFPPRDYGYTF.

This clone was seen a handful of times. V usage is TRBV6-5 and J usage is TRBJ2-5, with 11 bases fitting TRBD1. The germline V gene has CDR1 MNHEY and CDR2 SVGAGI. This CDR3 spans 15 amino acids. With V trimmed by 3 bases and J by 4 bases, 4 bases remained unmatched. The DNA for the CDR3 is TGTGCCAGCAGTTATGGGACAGGGGGATTAGAGACCCAGTACTTC. Protein product: CASSYGTGGLETQYF.

The rearrangement uses TRBV19 and TRBJ2-7, with 8 bases identical to TRBD2. Germline loops: CDR1 LNHDA, CDR2 SQIVND (reference sequence). V lost 10 bases to trimming and J lost 4 bases; unmatched junction nucleotides: 15. CDR3 length: 15 residues. The CDR3 protein is CATQGAGVQGYEQYF. In nucleotides, the CDR3 is TGTGCCACCCAGGGAGCGGGAGTCCAGGGGTACGAGCAGTACTTC.

The J gene is TRBJ2-1, the V gene TRBV6-5; possible D gene TRBD1, 7 bases. The CDR3 contains 15 residues. V was shortened by 5 bases and J by 3 bases, with 14 bases between the two germline ends. Germline V CDR1 and CDR2: MNHEY, SVGAGI. CDR3: CASSLHRGGYNEQFF. The CDR3 DNA follows: TGTGCCAGCAGTCTCCACAGGGGAGGCTACAATGAGCAGTTCTTC.

V usage is TRBV4-1 and J usage is TRBJ1-4; 8 nucleotides line up with TRBD1. The CDR3 spans 18 residues. Germline loops: CDR1 MGHRA, CDR2 YSYEKL. J gave up 4 bases and V 4 bases, and 14 bases lay outside the gene matches. CDR3 sequence (DNA): TGCGCCAGCAGCCGATCCGGAACAGGGGGGGGACTTAATGAAAAACTGTTTTTT. Its protein is CASSRSGTGGGLNEKLFF.

Only one count was recorded for this clone. The germline gene is not matched at one end of the junction; a read error may be the cause. The J gene is TRBJ2-7, the V gene TRBV11-2; 8 bases fit TRBD2. CDR3 length: 13 residues. The germline V gene encodes CDR1 SGHAT and CDR2 FQNNGV. The CDR3 DNA sequence: TGTGCCAGCAGCCCGGGGGGGGTCCCAACCCGAGTCTTC. Its protein product is CASSPGGVPTRVF.

V and J are TRBV5-1 and TRBJ1-4, with 11 bases lining up with TRBD1. After removal of 2 bases from V and 5 bases from J, the junction contained 11 bases not matched to a gene. This CDR3 region has 18 residues. CDR1 is SGHRS, CDR2 YFSETQ, per germline. The CDR3 loop is CASSFGQGATSRNEKLFF. The CDR3 nucleotides read TGCGCCAGCAGCTTTGGACAGGGGGCGACTTCACGGAATGAAAAACTGTTTTTT.

J is TRBJ1-1 and V is TRBV6-1; 9 nucleotides match TRBD1. V was clipped by 6 bases and J by 6 bases; unmatched bases: 2. The CDR3 runs to 12 residues. The germline gives CDR1 MNHNS, CDR2 SASEGT. This CDR3 reads CASRQGASEAFF. The CDR3 coding sequence is TGTGCCAGCAGACAGGGGGCCTCTGAAGCTTTCTTT.

The V gene is TRBV9, the J gene TRBJ2-5; the D gene is possibly TRBD1 (5 bases). The germline CDR1 and CDR2 sequences are SGDLS and YYNGEE. The CDR3 is 18 amino acids. Trimming took 4 bases from V and 2 from J, leaving 24 bases between them. The CDR3 protein is CASSPSGPSGFRQETQYF. The CDR3 DNA reads TGTGCCAGCAGCCCGTCGGGTCCTTCAGGGTTCCGGCAAGAGACCCAGTACTTC.

The chain combines TRBV6-4 with TRBJ2-2; TRBD2 agrees at 10 bases. V lost 4 bases and J lost 5; bases outside the gene matches: 4. Germline lookup yields CDR1 MRHNA and CDR2 SNTAGT. CDR3 length equals 15 residues. CDR3 protein: CASSVTSGETGELFF. As DNA, the CDR3 is TGTGCCAGCAGTGTAACTAGCGGGGAGACCGGGGAGCTGTTTTTT.

The V and J genes are TRBV5-4 and TRBJ2-1, with D possibly matching TRBD2 (7 bases). Germline V gene data show CDR1 as SGHNT and CDR2 as YYREEE (reference sequence). CDR3 size: 15 residues. Trimming took 1 base from V and 5 from J, leaving 13 bases between them. CDR3 sequence (DNA): TGTGCCAGCAGCTTGAGGGGGGGAGTGAACAATGAGCAGTTCTTC. It is translated as CASSLRGGVNNEQFF.

This chain links TRBV2 with TRBJ1-2, with TRBD1 identical over 9 bases. Germline CDR1 is SNHLY and CDR2 is FYNNEI. V gave up 6 bases and J gave up 6 bases; unmatched junction bases: 17. The CDR3 spans 17 residues. The CDR3 bases are TGTGCCAGCAGCCTCGGACAGGGGACCAACCACGGGGATGGCTACACCTTC. It yields the protein CASSLGQGTNHGDGYTF.

The V and J genes are TRBV9 and TRBJ2-2; D ambiguous. V lost 0 bases, J lost 4 bases, and 7 bases lay in between. Germline loops: CDR1 SGDLS, CDR2 YYNGEE. CDR3 length: 14 residues. CDR3 nucleotide sequence: TGTGCCAGCAGCGTAGCTTGGAGCACCGGGGAGCTGTTTTTT. It encodes CASSVAWSTGELFF. The complete variable domain, with remaining parts taken from reference TRBV9 and TRBJ2-2, reads DSGVTQTPKHLITATGQRVTLRCSPRSGDLSVYWYQQSLDQGLQFLIQYYNGEERAKGNILERFSAQQFPDLHSELNLSSLELGDSALYFCASSVAWSTGELFFGEGSRLTVL.

For this clone: Other DNA sequences in the sample encode the same CDR3. The chain has TRBV2 and TRBJ2-2; D call uncertain. The germline gives CDR1 SNHLY, CDR2 FYNNEI. This CDR3 has 15 residues. Trimming cost V 1 base and J 5 bases, with 11 bases left between them. CDR3 in DNA: TGTGCCAGCAGTGAAGGGGCAGGAAGAACCGGGGAGCTGTTTTTT. As protein: CASSEGAGRTGELFF.

The chain is built from TRBV5-1 and TRBJ1-3; tentative D call: TRBD1 (6 bases). Germline loops: CDR1 SGHRS, CDR2 YFSETQ. This CDR3 spans 18 amino acids. V lost 0 bases to trimming and J lost 1 base, with 17 bases between them. CDR3 loop: CASSLAGTLDLSGNTIYF. CDR3 nucleotide sequence: TGCGCCAGCAGCTTGGCCGGGACACTCGACCTTTCTGGAAACACCATATATTTT.